The rows below give T cell receptor beta chains drawn from one sample of a study of T-cell reconstitution after alpha-beta-depleted transplantation in children. Each CDR3 protein is one row after TCRdb ran MiXCR on the PCR reads. The table shows approximately 250,000 distinct CDR3 sequences, with 9.7% occurring only once. Here the sequenced sample was PBMCs from the stem cell graft donor, taken from the stem cell graft. The origin of the receptors is a human donor who donated a stem cell graft to a child with SCID. Both conserved end residues are trimmed from each CDR3. The size field is filled for only some rows; it gives once, few, many or a size class.

cdr3_aa: ASSLVGQPQH; j_call: TRBJ1-5; v_call: TRBV7-9; clone_size: many
cdr3_aa: ASKGPRRGTGNTIY; j_call: TRBJ1-3; v_call: TRBV6-1; clone_size: .
cdr3_aa: SARDTSGANVLT; j_call: TRBJ2-6; v_call: TRBV20-1; clone_size: many
cdr3_aa: ASSVGPGTYEQY; j_call: TRBJ2-7; v_call: TRBV5-1; clone_size: many
cdr3_aa: AISAGGSSGGAYEGRDTQY; j_call: TRBJ2-3; v_call: TRBV10-3; clone_size: many
cdr3_aa: ASSSRGHNTGELF; j_call: TRBJ2-2; v_call: TRBV5-1; clone_size: many
cdr3_aa: ASRGRGTDIRQF; j_call: TRBJ2-1; v_call: TRBV2; clone_size: few
cdr3_aa: ASSSDGQAGTEAF; j_call: TRBJ1-1; v_call: TRBV12-3/TRBV12-4; clone_size: many
cdr3_aa: ASSQVRGPTYNEQF; j_call: TRBJ2-1; v_call: TRBV14; clone_size: many
cdr3_aa: ASSLAVAGASTDTQY; j_call: TRBJ2-3; v_call: TRBV7-3; clone_size: many
cdr3_aa: SVDSGVTEKLF; j_call: TRBJ1-4; v_call: TRBV29-1; clone_size: .
cdr3_aa: ASRGSGLEKF; j_call: TRBJ2-1; v_call: TRBV12-3/TRBV12-4; clone_size: many
cdr3_aa: ASSSSGLYEQY; j_call: TRBJ2-7; v_call: TRBV11-3; clone_size: many
cdr3_aa: ASSLRFLNTGELF; j_call: TRBJ2-2; v_call: TRBV7-8; clone_size: many
cdr3_aa: ASSYQRGGGDTQY; j_call: TRBJ2-3; v_call: TRBV6-2/TRBV6-3; clone_size: many
cdr3_aa: ASSPDKGREKGNYGYT; j_call: TRBJ1-2; v_call: TRBV4-2; clone_size: many
cdr3_aa: ASSFLGDYGYT; j_call: TRBJ1-2; v_call: TRBV12-3/TRBV12-4; clone_size: many
cdr3_aa: ASSLGQGLYRDEAF; j_call: TRBJ1-1; v_call: TRBV7-9; clone_size: .
cdr3_aa: ASSLAQYEQS; j_call: TRBJ2-7; v_call: TRBV7-2; clone_size: many
cdr3_aa: ASSLSGGATGELF; j_call: TRBJ2-2; v_call: TRBV7-2; clone_size: .
cdr3_aa: ASSSATGWSMGYT; j_call: TRBJ1-2; v_call: TRBV5-4; clone_size: .
cdr3_aa: ASSPGTEAKNIQY; j_call: TRBJ2-4; v_call: TRBV5-1; clone_size: many
cdr3_aa: ASSFLTGIYGYT; j_call: TRBJ1-2; v_call: TRBV5-6; clone_size: many
cdr3_aa: ASSKGPVRETQY; j_call: TRBJ2-5; v_call: TRBV6-1; clone_size: many
cdr3_aa: ASRETSGGANTGELF; j_call: TRBJ2-2; v_call: TRBV6-1; clone_size: many
cdr3_aa: ASSPGPTQETQY; j_call: TRBJ2-5; v_call: TRBV7-2; clone_size: few
cdr3_aa: ASSYGFGTGALNTEAF; j_call: TRBJ1-1; v_call: TRBV6-5; clone_size: many
cdr3_aa: ASSLDGLGNQPQH; j_call: TRBJ1-5; v_call: TRBV7-2; clone_size: .
cdr3_aa: ASSKTSGASRGDTQY; j_call: TRBJ2-3; v_call: TRBV6-2/TRBV6-3; clone_size: few
cdr3_aa: ASKHPGTGVEQY; j_call: TRBJ2-7; v_call: TRBV12-3/TRBV12-4; clone_size: many
cdr3_aa: ASSSGPAGANTGELF; j_call: TRBJ2-2; v_call: TRBV5-1; clone_size: few
cdr3_aa: ASSFQKEETQY; j_call: TRBJ2-5; v_call: TRBV5-5; clone_size: few
cdr3_aa: ASSSLLTRTDEQF; j_call: TRBJ2-1; v_call: TRBV7-7; clone_size: many
cdr3_aa: ASIESLSEAF; j_call: TRBJ1-1; v_call: TRBV7-9; clone_size: many
cdr3_aa: AISEFQDAGYT; j_call: TRBJ1-2; v_call: TRBV10-3; clone_size: .
cdr3_aa: ASRENPLGELF; j_call: TRBJ2-2; v_call: TRBV2; clone_size: many